This T cell receptor (beta chain) was documented in a study of CD8 T cells in Susac syndrome. General study findings and limits: The study recognized that the number of individuals in its TCR sequencing and HLA analysis was relatively small.

The authors reverse transcribed 0.5 to 1 ug RNA with random hexamers. A multiplex approach, immunoSEQ multiplex PCR, amplified TCR beta CDR3 across 54 Vbeta and 13 Jbeta. TCRdb fed the immunoSEQ multiplex PCR reads into MiXCR, producing one record per CDR3 protein. Of around 300,000 distinct CDR3 sequences detected, 65% to 90% appear once; the ten largest clones hold 0.2% to 0.25%. Germline loops: CDR1 MDHEN, CDR2 SYDVKM. CDR3 size: 15 residues. V shed 5 bases and J shed 0 bases, with 14 bases lying between them. TEMRA cells were FACS-enriched and CD8+ and CD4+ T cells negatively isolated. Concerning this clonotype itself: The antigen is undetermined.

The chain links TRBV28 to TRBJ2-7; no clear D. This sequence was found in a human donor with multiple sclerosis. The source material was CD8+ T cells from PBMCs. CDR3 nucleotides: TGTGCCAGCAGTCCATATCCCCCCAGCTCCTACGAGCAGTACTTC. Encoded protein: CASSPYPPSSYEQYF.